A single sample gave rise to the 11 T cell receptor beta chains below, sequenced in a study of regulatory T cells in long-lasting Graves disease (dated by TCRdb to the early 2020s). The intended sense of this specimen's time point label: persistent/refractory GD, antithyroid drugs over 5 years with positive TRAb. For both TCR sequencing and RNA sequencing, RNA was extracted from PBMCs in TRIzol. Preparation of the library involved multiplex PCR. This sample was sequenced with an Illumina HiSeq 4000. To build TCR beta libraries, CDR3 regions were amplified by Arm-PCR using iRepertoire HTBI primers. The public reads were run again by TCRdb, first through fastp at Q25 and then through MiXCR, and only productive beta chains were kept. One record per CDR3 amino acid sequence lists the most common genes and DNA. In all, the sample holds over 450,000 distinct CDR3 sequences, and 20% to 25% of those were seen once. Roughly 7.1% of the sample lies in the top ten.

The specimen comprised peripheral blood mononuclear cells (PBMCs), sampled when the disease was refractory, from a patient treated with antithyroid drugs. Receptors were obtained from a female donor with Graves disease.

There are many counts of this clonotype. The chain employs TRBV12-3 or TRBV12-4 and TRBJ2-5; D gene ambiguous. The CDR3 consists of 16 residues. V lost 1 base and J 1 base, leaving 13 bases between the germline ends. In nucleotides, the CDR3 is TGTGCCAGCAGTTTAGAAGTGGCTGACATCCAAGAGACCCAGTACTTC. The encoded protein is CASSLEVADIQETQYF.

This clonotype was seen a few times. V gene TRBV4-1 combines with J gene TRBJ1-1; TRBD1 is a possible D gene (5 bases). The CDR3 runs to 16 residues. CDR1 MGHRA and CDR2 YSYEKL come from the germline V gene. With 0 bases removed from V and 6 bases from J, the gap between germline ends came to 17 bases. The CDR3 region is CASSQDRGVVTSEAFF. The CDR3 coding sequence is TGCGCCAGCAGCCAAGATCGGGGGGTTGTGACCTCTGAAGCTTTCTTT.

V gene TRBV5-1 combines with J gene TRBJ2-7; 8 positions match TRBD2. The CDR3 is made up of 15 amino acids. The germline gives CDR1 SGHRS, CDR2 YFSETQ. Trimming took 0 bases from V and 2 from J; bases not matched to a gene: 4. CDR3 region: CASSLGRGATYEQYF. The CDR3 DNA sequence: TGCGCCAGCAGCTTGGGGCGGGGGGCAACCTACGAGCAGTACTTC. Looking up the rest from reference TRBV5-1 and TRBJ2-7 gives the full variable domain: KAGVTQTPRYLIKTRGQQVTLSCSPISGHRSVSWYQQTPGQGLQFLFEYFSETQRNKGNFPGRFSGRQFSNSRSEMNVSTLELGDSALYLCASSLGRGATYEQYFGPGTRLTVT.

This clonotype was detected ten times or more. The genes are TRBV11-2 and TRBJ1-2; 7 nucleotides match TRBD1. V was clipped by 1 base and J by 2 bases; unmatched bases: 7. The germline V gene has CDR1 SGHAT and CDR2 FQNNGV. The CDR3 loop spans 16 amino acids. This CDR3 reads CASSLGKQGTNYGYTF. CDR3 bases: TGTGCCAGCAGCTTAGGGAAACAGGGGACAAACTATGGCTACACCTTC.

This clonotype occurred many times. V gene TRBV13 combines with J gene TRBJ2-5, with TRBD2 matching over 7 bases. The CDR3 length is 14 residues. V trimming: 6 bases; J trimming: 5 bases; junction bases outside the gene matches: 9. Germline-derived CDR1 and CDR2 are PRHDT and FYEKMQ (reference sequence). The CDR3, as DNA: TGTGCCAGCAGACGACTAGCTTTTAGGGAGACCCAGTACTTC. Protein: CASRRLAFRETQYF.

This clonotype appeared a few times. The chain has TRBV29-1 and TRBJ2-3, with a possible D match to TRBD1 (5 bases). The germline CDR1 and CDR2 sequences are SQVTM and ANQGSEA. V was cut by 3 bases and J by 8 bases, with 12 bases left in between. This CDR3 has 12 residues. For the CDR3, the DNA is TGCAGCGTTGATCCCGAAAGGGGTACGCAGTATTTT. As protein: CSVDPERGTQYF.

The sample holds a few counts of this clonotype. The rearrangement uses TRBV11-3 and TRBJ2-1; D gene ambiguous. This CDR3 has 14 residues. V was shortened by 4 bases and J by 0 bases, with 7 bases between the two germline ends. The germline V gene encodes CDR1 SGHNT and CDR2 YENEEA. The DNA of the CDR3 is TGTGCCAGCAGCTGGGGTCTCTCCTACAATGAGCAGTTCTTC. Translating it yields CASSWGLSYNEQFF. The entire variable domain, with the rest obtained from reference TRBV11-3 and TRBJ2-1, is as follows: EAGVVQSPRYKIIEKKQPVAFWCNPISGHNTLYWYLQNLGQGPELLIRYENEEAVDDSQLPKDRFSAERLKGVDSTLKIQPAELGDSAVYLCASSWGLSYNEQFFGPGTRLTVL.

Ten or more counts support this clonotype. This chain uses TRBV11-2 with TRBJ1-1; the D is unclear. Germline loops: CDR1 SGHAT, CDR2 FQNNGV. Deletions cut 1 base from V and 3 bases from J, with 6 bases between. The CDR3 consists of 13 residues. The CDR3 loop reads CASSLARYTEAFF. In nucleotides, the CDR3 is TGTGCCAGCAGCTTAGCTCGATACACTGAAGCTTTCTTT.

At least ten counts were recorded for this clonotype. The chain carries TRBV28 and TRBJ1-5; D is uncertain. The CDR3 runs 14 residues. Looked up from germline, CDR1 is MDHEN and CDR2 is SYDVKM. Deletions cut 10 bases from V and 0 bases from J, with 13 bases between. This chain's CDR3 is CAIKHIGSNQPQHF. The CDR3 DNA follows: TGTGCCATCAAACATATAGGTAGCAATCAGCCCCAGCATTTT.

The CDR3 DNA is TGCAGTGCTAGAGATTATTCGGCCGACACTGAAGCTTTCTTT. Its translation: CSARDYSADTEAFF. The V gene is TRBV20-1, the J gene TRBJ1-1; D call uncertain. V was cut by 0 bases and J by 3 bases, with 11 bases left in between. The CDR3 extends over 14 amino acids. Germline V CDR1 and CDR2: DFQATT, SNEGSKA (reference sequence).

This clonotype showed up many times. The rearrangement links TRBV6-2 or TRBV6-3 to TRBJ2-5; possibly TRBD1 for D (5 bases). CDR1 MNHEY and CDR2 SVGEGT come from the germline V gene. The V gene lost 2 bases and the J gene lost 5 bases, with 9 bases spanning the gap. The CDR3 consists of 13 residues. The DNA of the CDR3 is TGTGCCAGCAGTTACCAGGGAAGGGAGACCCAGTACTTC. Translated: CASSYQGRETQYF.